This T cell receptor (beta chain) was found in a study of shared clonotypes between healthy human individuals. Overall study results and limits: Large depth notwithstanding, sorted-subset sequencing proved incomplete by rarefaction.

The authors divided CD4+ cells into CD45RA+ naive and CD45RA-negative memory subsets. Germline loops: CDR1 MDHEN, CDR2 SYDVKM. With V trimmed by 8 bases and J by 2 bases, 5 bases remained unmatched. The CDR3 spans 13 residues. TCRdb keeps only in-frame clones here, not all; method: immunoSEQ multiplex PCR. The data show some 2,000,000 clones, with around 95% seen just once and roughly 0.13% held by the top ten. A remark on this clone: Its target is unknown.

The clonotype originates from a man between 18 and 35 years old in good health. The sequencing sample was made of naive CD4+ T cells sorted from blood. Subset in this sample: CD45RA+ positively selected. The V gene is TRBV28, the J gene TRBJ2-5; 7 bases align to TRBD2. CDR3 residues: CASVNGGQETQYF. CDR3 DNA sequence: TGTGCCAGCGTGAACGGGGGGCAAGAGACCCAGTACTTC.